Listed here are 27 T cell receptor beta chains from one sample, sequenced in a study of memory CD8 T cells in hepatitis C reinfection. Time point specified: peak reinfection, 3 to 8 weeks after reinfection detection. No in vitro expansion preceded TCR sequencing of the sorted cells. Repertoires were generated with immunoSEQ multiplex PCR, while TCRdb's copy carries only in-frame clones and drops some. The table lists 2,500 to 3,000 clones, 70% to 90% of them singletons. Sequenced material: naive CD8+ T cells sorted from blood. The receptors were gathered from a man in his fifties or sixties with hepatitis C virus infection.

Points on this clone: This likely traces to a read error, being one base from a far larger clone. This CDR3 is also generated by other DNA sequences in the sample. The CDR3: CASSLVLAFSSGANVLTF. The CDR3 nucleotides are TGTGCCAGCAGCTTGGTCCTAGCTTTTAGCTCCGGGGCCAACGTCCTGACTTTC. The J gene is TRBJ2-6, the V gene TRBV5-4; D might be TRBD2 (5 bases). Germline-derived CDR1 and CDR2 are SGHNT and YYREEE (reference sequence). V lost 0 bases and J 4 bases, leaving 17 bases between the germline ends. This CDR3 is built from 18 residues.

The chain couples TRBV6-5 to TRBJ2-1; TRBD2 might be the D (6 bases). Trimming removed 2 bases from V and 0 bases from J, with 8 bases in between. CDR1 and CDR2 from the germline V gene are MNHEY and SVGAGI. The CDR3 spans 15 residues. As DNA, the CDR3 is TGTGCCAGCAGTTACGGGACTGGCTCCTACAATGAGCAGTTCTTC. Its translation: CASSYGTGSYNEQFF.

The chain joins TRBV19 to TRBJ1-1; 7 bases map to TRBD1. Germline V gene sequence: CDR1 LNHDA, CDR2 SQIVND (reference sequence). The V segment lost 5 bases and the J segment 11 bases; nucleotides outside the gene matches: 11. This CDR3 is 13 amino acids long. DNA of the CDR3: TGTGCCAGTAGTCCAGGGGGTGGATTTGGGGCTTTCTTT. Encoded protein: CASSPGGGFGAFF. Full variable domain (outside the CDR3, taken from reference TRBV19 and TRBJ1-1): DGGITQSPKYLFRKEGQNVTLSCEQNLNHDAMYWYRQDPGQGLRLIYYSQIVNDFQKGDIAEGYSVSREKKESFPLTVTSAQKNPTAFYLCASSPGGGFGAFFGQGTRLTVV.

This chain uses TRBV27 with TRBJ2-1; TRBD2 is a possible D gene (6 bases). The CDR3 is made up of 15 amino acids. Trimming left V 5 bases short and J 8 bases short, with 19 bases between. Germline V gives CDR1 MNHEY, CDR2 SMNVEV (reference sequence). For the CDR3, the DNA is TGTGCCAGCAGTGAGACTAGGCCCCTCTGGGATGAGCAGTTCTTC. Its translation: CASSETRPLWDEQFF.

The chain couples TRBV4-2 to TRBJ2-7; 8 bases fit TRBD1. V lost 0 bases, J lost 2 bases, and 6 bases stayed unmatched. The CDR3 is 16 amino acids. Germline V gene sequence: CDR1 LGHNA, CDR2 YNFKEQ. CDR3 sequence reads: CASSQETGQAAYEQYF. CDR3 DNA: TGTGCCAGCAGCCAAGAAACGGGACAGGCCGCCTACGAGCAGTACTTC.

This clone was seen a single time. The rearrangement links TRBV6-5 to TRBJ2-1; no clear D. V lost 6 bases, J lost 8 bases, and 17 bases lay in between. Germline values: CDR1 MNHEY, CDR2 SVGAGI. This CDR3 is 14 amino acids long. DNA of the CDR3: TGTGCCAGCAGCAAAGAATCGCATCGGGATGAGCAGTTCTTC. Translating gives CASSKESHRDEQFF.

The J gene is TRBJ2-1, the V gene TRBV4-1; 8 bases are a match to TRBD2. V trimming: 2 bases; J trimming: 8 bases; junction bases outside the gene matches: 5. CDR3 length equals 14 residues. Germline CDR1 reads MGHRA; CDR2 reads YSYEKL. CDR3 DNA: TGCGCCAGCAGCCAACTAGCGGGTCTGGATGAGCAGTTCTTC. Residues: CASSQLAGLDEQFF.

CDR3 in amino acids: CASSLEATGDSSYNEQFF. The CDR3 DNA follows: TGTGCCAGCAGCTTAGAGGCTACAGGGGACAGCTCCTACAATGAGCAGTTCTTC. The rearrangement links TRBV7-6 to TRBJ2-1, with TRBD1 identical over 7 bases. Germline CDR1 SGHVS, CDR2 FNYEAQ. The CDR3 has 18 residues. V trimming: 1 base; J trimming: 0 bases; junction bases outside the gene matches: 9.

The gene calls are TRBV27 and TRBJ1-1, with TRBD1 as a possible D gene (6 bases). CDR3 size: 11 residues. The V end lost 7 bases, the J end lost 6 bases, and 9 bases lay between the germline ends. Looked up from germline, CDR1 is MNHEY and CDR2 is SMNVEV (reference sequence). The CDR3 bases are TGTGCCAGCACCCAGGGGCCTGAAGCTTTCTTT. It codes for CASTQGPEAFF.

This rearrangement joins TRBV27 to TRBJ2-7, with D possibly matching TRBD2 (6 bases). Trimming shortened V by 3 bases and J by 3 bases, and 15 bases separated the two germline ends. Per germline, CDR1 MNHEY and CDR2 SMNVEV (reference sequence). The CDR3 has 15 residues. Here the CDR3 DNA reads TGTGCCAGCAGTTTTAGGGACTCCACCTTCTACGAGCAGTACTTC. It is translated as CASSFRDSTFYEQYF.

The chain's CDR3 is CASSEGGYTGSNQPQHF. CDR3 coding DNA: TGTGCCAGCAGTGAAGGTGGGTATACAGGGTCCAATCAGCCCCAGCATTTT. V and J are TRBV6-1 and TRBJ1-5; D might be TRBD1 (6 bases). Per germline, CDR1 MNHNS and CDR2 SASEGT. The CDR3 sequence is 17 residues long. V was trimmed by 1 base and J by 3 bases, leaving 16 bases between them.

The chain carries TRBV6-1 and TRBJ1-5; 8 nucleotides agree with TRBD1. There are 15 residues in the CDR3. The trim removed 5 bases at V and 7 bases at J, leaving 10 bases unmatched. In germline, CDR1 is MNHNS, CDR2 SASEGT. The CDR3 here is CASSNPGGGLQPQHF. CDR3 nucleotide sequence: TGTGCCAGCAGTAACCCAGGGGGCGGTCTCCAGCCCCAGCATTTT.

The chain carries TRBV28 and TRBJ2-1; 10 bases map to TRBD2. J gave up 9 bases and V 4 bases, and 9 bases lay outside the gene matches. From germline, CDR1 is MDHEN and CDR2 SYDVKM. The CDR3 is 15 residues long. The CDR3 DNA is TGTGCCAGCAGTTATCTAGCGGGAGATTATAGTGAGCAGTTCTTC. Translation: CASSYLAGDYSEQFF.

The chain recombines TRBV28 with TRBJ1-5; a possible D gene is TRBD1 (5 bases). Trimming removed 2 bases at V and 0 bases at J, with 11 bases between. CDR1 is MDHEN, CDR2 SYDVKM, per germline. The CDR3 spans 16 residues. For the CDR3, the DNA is TGTGCCAGCAGTTTAGCAGGGATGTATAGCAATCAGCCCCAGCATTTT. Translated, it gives CASSLAGMYSNQPQHF.

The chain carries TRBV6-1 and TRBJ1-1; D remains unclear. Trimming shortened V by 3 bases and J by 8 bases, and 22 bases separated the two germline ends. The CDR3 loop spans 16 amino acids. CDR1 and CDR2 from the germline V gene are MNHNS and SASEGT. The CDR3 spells CASSDVRGDLSEEAFF. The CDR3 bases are TGTGCCAGCAGTGATGTCCGTGGAGACCTCAGCGAGGAAGCTTTCTTT.

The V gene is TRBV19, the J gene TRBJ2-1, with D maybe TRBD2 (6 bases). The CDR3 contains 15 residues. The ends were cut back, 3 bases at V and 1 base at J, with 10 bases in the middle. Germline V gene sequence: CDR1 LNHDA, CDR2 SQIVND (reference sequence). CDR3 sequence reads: CASSMFAGSYNEQFF. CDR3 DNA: TGTGCCAGTAGTATGTTTGCGGGGTCCTACAATGAGCAGTTCTTC.

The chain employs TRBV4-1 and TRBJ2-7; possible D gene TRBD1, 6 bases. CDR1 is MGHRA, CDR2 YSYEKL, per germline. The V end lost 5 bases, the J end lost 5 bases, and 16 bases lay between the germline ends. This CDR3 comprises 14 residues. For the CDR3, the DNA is TGCGCCAGCAGCTACAGGGTCGGTAATAACGAGCAGTACTTC. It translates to CASSYRVGNNEQYF.

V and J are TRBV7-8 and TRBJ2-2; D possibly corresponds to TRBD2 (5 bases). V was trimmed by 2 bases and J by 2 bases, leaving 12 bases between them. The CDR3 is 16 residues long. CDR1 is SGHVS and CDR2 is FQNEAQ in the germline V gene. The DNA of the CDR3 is TGTGCCAGCAGCTTATATCGGGGATACAACACCGGGGAGCTGTTTTTT. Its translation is CASSLYRGYNTGELFF.

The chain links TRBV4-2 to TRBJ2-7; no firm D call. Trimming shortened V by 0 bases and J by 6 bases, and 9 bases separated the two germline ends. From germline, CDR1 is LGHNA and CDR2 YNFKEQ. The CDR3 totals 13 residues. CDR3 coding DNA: TGTGCCAGCAGCCAAGATCCGCCTACCGAGCAGTACTTC. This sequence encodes CASSQDPPTEQYF.

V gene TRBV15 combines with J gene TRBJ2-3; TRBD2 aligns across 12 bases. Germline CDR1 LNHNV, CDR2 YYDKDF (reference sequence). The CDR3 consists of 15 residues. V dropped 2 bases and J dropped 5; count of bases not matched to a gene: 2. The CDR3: CATSRLAGGIDTQYF. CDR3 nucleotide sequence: TGTGCCACCAGCAGACTAGCGGGAGGGATAGATACGCAGTATTTT.

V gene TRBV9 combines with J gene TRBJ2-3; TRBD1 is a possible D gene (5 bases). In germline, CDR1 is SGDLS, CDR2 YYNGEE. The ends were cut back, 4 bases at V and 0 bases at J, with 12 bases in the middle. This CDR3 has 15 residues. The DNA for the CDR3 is TGTGCCAGCAGCAGGGGATCGAGTAGCACAGATACGCAGTATTTT. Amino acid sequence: CASSRGSSSTDTQYF. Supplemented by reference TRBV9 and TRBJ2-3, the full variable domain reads DSGVTQTPKHLITATGQRVTLRCSPRSGDLSVYWYQQSLDQGLQFLIQYYNGEERAKGNILERFSAQQFPDLHSELNLSSLELGDSALYFCASSRGSSSTDTQYFGPGTRLTVL.

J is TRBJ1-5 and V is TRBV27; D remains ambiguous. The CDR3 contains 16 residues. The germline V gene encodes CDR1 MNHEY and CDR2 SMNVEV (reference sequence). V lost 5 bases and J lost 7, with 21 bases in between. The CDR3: CASSPNPKTASQPQHF. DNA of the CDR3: TGTGCCAGCAGTCCAAACCCGAAGACTGCGAGCCAGCCCCAGCATTTT.

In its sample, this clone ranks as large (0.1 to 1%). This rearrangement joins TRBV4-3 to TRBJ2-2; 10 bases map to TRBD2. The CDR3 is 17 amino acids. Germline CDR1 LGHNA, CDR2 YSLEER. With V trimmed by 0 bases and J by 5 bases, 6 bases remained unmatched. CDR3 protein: CASSQEIPSGRTGELFF. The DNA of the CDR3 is TGCGCCAGCAGCCAAGAAATCCCTAGCGGGAGAACCGGGGAGCTGTTTTTT.

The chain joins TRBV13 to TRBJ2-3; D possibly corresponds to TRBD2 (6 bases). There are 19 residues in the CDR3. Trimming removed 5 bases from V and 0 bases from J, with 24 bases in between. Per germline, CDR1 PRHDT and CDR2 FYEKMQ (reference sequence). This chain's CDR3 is CASSGDSTGTGSSTDTQYF. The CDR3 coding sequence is TGTGCCAGCAGCGGGGACTCAACGGGTACTGGATCTAGCACAGATACGCAGTATTTT.

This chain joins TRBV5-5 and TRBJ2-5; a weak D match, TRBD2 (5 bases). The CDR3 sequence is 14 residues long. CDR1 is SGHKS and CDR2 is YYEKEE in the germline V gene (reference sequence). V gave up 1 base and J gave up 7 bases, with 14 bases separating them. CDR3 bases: TGTGCCAGCAGCTTGTCTCGTCCCGAGGGGACCCAGTACTTC. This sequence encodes CASSLSRPEGTQYF.

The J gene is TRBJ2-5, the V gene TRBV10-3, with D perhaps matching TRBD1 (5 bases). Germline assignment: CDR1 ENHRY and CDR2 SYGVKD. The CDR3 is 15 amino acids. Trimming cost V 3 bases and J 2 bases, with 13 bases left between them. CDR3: CAISEGVGGQETQYF. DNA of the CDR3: TGTGCCATCAGTGAAGGGGTGGGTGGGCAAGAGACCCAGTACTTC.

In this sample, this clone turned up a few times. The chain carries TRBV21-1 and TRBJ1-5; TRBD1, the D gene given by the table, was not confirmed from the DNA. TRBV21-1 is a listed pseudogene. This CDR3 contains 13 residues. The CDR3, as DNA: TGTGCCAGCAGCCTACAGGGGAATCAGCCCCAGCATTTT. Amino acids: CASSLQGNQPQHF.